This T cell receptor beta chain derives from a study of cytomegalovirus exposure and HLA in healthy donors. Study-wide results and limits: A link between a missense DCLRE1C variant and TCR beta V- and J-gene trimming emerged from a later analysis. Per published reports, the classifier diagnosed cytomegalovirus status with high specificity and sensitivity.

It was with 60 Vbeta and 13 Jbeta primers that the PCR ran. Assay: immunoSEQ multiplex PCR; the TCRdb copy retains only in-frame clones and omits some. Of 150,000 to 200,000 clones listed, around 77% are singletons. CDR1 is LNHNV, CDR2 YYDKDF, per germline (reference sequence). The CDR3 sequence is 15 residues long. This clone was observed a handful of times. Its target is unknown. At one boundary the junction diverges from the germline segment, which might be a read error. This TCR was sampled from a female donor in good health and CMV-seronegative. The chain carries TRBV15 and TRBJ1-5; maybe TRBD1 (6 bases). The sample comprised PBMCs. CDR3: CATSRERDTNRPQHF. In DNA, the CDR3 is TGTGCCACCAGCAGAGAAAGGGACACGAATCGGCCCCAGCATTTT.